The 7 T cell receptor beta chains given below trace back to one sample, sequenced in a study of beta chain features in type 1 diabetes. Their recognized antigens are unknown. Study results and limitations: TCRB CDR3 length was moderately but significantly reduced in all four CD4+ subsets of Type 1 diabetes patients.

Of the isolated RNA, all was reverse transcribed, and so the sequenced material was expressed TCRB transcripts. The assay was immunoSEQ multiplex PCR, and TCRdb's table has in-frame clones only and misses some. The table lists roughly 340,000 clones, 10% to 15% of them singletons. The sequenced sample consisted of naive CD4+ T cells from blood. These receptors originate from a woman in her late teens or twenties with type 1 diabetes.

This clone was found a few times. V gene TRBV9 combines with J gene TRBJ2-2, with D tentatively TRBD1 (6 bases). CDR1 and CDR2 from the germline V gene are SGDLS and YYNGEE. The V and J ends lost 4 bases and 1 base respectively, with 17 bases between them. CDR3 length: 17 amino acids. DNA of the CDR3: TGTGCCAGCAGCATCCGGGACACCAACCGGAACACCGGGGAGCTGTTTTTT. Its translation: CASSIRDTNRNTGELFF.

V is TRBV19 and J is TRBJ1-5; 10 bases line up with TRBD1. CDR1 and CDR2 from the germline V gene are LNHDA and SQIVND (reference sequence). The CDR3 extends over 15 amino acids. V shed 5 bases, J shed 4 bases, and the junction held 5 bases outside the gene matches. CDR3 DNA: TGTGCCAGTAGTGTCCGGGACAGGGGAAATCAGCCCCAGCATTTT. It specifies CASSVRDRGNQPQHF.

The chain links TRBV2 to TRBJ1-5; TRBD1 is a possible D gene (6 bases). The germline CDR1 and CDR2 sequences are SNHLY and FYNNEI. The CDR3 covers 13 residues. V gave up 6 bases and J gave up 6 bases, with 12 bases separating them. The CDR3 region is CASRGQEGQPQHF. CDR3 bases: TGTGCCAGCAGGGGACAAGAGGGTCAGCCCCAGCATTTT.

CDR3 sequence: CASSVAPAGGHEQYF. DNA for the CDR3: TGTGCCAGCAGCGTAGCTCCAGCGGGAGGCCACGAGCAGTACTTC. J is TRBJ2-7 and V is TRBV9; 9 bases fit TRBD2. Per germline, CDR1 SGDLS and CDR2 YYNGEE. J lost 5 bases, V lost 0 bases, and 6 bases had no gene match. CDR3 size: 15 residues. Filled out from reference TRBV9 and TRBJ2-7, the complete variable domain reads DSGVTQTPKHLITATGQRVTLRCSPRSGDLSVYWYQQSLDQGLQFLIQYYNGEERAKGNILERFSAQQFPDLHSELNLSSLELGDSALYFCASSVAPAGGHEQYFGPGTRLTVT.

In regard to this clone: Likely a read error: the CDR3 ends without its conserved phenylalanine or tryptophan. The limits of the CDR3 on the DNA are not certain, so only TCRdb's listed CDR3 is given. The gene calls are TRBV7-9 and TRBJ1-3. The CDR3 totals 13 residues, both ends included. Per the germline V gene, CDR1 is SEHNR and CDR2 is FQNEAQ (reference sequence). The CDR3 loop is CASSLSLAGRETL.

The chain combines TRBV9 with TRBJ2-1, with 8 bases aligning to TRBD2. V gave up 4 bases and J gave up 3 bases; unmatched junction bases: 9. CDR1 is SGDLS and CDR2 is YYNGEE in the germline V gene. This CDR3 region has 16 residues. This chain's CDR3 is CASSPRTGGGYNEQFF. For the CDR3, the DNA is TGTGCCAGCAGCCCTCGCACCGGGGGGGGCTACAATGAGCAGTTCTTC.

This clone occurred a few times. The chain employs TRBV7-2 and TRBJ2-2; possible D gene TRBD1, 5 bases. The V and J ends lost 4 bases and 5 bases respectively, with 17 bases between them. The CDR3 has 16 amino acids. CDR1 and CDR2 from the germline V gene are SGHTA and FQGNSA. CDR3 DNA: TGTGCCAGCAGCTCTACAGGTTCTAGGAGAACCGGGGAGCTGTTTTTT. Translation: CASSSTGSRRTGELFF.